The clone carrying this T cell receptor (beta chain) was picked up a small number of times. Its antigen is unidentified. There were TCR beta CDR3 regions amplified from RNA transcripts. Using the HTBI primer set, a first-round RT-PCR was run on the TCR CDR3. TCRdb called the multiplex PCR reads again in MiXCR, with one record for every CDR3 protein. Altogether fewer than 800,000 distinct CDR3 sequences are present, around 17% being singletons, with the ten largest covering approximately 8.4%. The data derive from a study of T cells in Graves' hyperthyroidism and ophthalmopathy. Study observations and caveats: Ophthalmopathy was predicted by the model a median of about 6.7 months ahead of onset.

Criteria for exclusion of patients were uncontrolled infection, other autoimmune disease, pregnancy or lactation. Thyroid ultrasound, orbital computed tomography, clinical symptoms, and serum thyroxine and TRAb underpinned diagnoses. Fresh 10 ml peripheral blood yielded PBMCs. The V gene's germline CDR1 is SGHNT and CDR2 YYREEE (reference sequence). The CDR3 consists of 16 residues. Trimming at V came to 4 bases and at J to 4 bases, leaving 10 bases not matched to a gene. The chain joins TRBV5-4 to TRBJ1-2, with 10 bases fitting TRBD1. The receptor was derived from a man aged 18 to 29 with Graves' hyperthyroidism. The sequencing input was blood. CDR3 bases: TGTGCCAGCAGCACCGGGACAGGGGCGCCTGGCTATGGCTACACCTTC. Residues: CASSTGTGAPGYGYTF.